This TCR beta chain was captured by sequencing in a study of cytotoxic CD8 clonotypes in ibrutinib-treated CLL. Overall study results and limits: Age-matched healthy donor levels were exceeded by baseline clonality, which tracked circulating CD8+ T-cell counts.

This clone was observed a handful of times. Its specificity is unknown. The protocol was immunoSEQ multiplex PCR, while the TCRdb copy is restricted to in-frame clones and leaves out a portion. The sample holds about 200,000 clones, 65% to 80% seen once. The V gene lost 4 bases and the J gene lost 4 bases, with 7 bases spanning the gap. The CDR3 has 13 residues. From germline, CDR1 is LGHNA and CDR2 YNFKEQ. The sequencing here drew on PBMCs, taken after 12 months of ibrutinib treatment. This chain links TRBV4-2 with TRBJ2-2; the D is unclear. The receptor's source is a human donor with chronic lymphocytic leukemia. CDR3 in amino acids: CASSREATGELFF. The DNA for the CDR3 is TGTGCCAGCAGCCGCGAAGCCACCGGGGAGCTGTTTTTT.